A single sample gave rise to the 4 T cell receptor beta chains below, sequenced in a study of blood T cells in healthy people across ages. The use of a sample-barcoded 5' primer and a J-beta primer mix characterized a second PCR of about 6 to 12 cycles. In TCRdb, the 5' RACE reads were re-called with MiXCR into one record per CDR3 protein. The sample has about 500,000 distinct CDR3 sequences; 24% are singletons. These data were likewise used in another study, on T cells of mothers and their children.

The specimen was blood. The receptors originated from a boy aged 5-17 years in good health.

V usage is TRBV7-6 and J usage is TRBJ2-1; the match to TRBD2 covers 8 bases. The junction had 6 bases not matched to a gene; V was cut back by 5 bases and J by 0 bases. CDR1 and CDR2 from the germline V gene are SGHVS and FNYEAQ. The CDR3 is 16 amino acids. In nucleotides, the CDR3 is TGTGCCAGCAGCCGAGGCGGGGGGAGCTCCTACAATGAGCAGTTCTTC. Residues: CASSRGGGSSYNEQFF.

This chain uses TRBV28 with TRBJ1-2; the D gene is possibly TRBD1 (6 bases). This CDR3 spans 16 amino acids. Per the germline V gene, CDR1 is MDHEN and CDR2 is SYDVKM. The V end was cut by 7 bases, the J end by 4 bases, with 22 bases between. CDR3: CASKLGGRIHGYGYTF. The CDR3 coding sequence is TGTGCCAGCAAATTGGGGGGGCGGATTCACGGCTATGGCTACACCTTC.

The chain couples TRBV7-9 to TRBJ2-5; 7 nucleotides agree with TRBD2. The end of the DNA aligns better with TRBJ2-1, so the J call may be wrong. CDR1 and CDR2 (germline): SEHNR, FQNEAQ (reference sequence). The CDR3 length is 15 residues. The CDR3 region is CASSSRVAGVNEQFF. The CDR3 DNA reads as TGTGCCAGCAGCTCCAGGGTGGCGGGAGTAAATGAGCAGTTCTTC.

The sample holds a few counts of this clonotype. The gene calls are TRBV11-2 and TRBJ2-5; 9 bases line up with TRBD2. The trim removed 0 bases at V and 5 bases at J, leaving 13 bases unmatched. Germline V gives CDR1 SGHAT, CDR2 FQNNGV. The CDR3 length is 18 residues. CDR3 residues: CASSLEPSSGGWEETQYF. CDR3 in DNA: TGTGCCAGCAGCTTAGAACCGTCGAGCGGGGGGTGGGAGGAGACCCAGTACTTC.